Each of the 30 T cell receptor beta chains below was sequenced from the same sample in a study of blood T cell repertoires in COVID-19. TCRdb's table, derived via immunoSEQ multiplex PCR, lists solely in-frame clones and lacks some. This table holds around 380,000 clones, 81% found once. Sequences were obtained from peripheral blood. The receptor set was obtained from a human donor with acute or convalescent COVID-19. The donor label of this sample is uncertain.

This clone was counted between two and nine times. The J gene is TRBJ1-1, the V gene TRBV29-1; D might be TRBD1 (5 bases). This CDR3 comprises 13 residues. With 3 bases removed from V and 6 bases from J, the gap between germline ends came to 14 bases. Germline assignment: CDR1 SQVTM and CDR2 ANQGSEA. The CDR3 nucleotides read TGCAGCGTTGACCGGCAGGGTAGGGCTGAAGCTTTCTTT. Its translation: CSVDRQGRAEAFF.

This rearrangement joins TRBV7-2 to TRBJ2-6; 8 nucleotides align to TRBD1. The CDR3 is 16 residues long. Germline V gives CDR1 SGHTA, CDR2 FQGNSA. The V and J ends lost 3 bases and 2 bases, in that order; junction bases with no gene match: 3. In DNA form, the CDR3 reads TGTGCCAGCAGCTTTTACAGGGGGGCTGGGGCCAACGTCCTGACTTTC. It translates to CASSFYRGAGANVLTF.

V is TRBV18 and J is TRBJ2-2, with unresolved D. CDR3 length: 16 residues. CDR1 and CDR2 from the germline V gene are KGHSH and LQKENI. Deletions cut 3 bases from V and 0 bases from J, with 11 bases between. The CDR3 bases are TGTGCCAGCTCACCCACAGCCTCATCGAACACCGGGGAGCTGTTTTTT. Translated: CASSPTASSNTGELFF.

This clone came up once. The chain uses TRBV6-5 and TRBJ1-5; TRBD1 matches 9 bases. This CDR3 spans 15 amino acids. The germline V gene encodes CDR1 MNHEY and CDR2 SVGAGI. The J segment lost 6 bases and the V segment lost 2 bases, leaving 5 bases of the junction unmatched. The CDR3 loop reads CASSYGQGWGQPQHF. In nucleotides, the CDR3 is TGTGCCAGCAGTTACGGACAGGGGTGGGGTCAGCCCCAGCATTTT.

The genes are TRBV3-1 (or the pseudogene TRBV3-2) and TRBJ2-1; TRBD2 aligns across 7 bases. With 4 bases clipped from V and 9 bases from J, the junction kept 12 bases outside the gene matches. Germline V gives CDR1 LGHDT, CDR2 YNNKEL (reference sequence). The CDR3 is made up of 15 amino acids. The CDR3 loop reads CASSLGASGVSEQFF. The CDR3 nucleotides read TGTGCCAGCAGCCTTGGGGCTAGCGGTGTCAGTGAGCAGTTCTTC.

This clone was observed a handful of times. This chain connects TRBV24-1 to TRBJ2-5; D is ambiguous. V lost 3 bases and J 9 bases, leaving 10 bases between the germline ends. This CDR3 contains 12 residues. The germline gives CDR1 KGHDR, CDR2 SFDVKD. The CDR3: CATSDLTRAQYF. In DNA, the CDR3 is TGTGCCACCAGTGATCTAACTCGCGCCCAGTACTTC.

The genes are TRBV5-5 and TRBJ1-4, with D possibly TRBD1 on 6 matching bases. The CDR3 runs to 17 residues. Germline CDR1 SGHKS, CDR2 YYEKEE (reference sequence). Trimming left V 4 bases short and J 2 bases short, with 18 bases between. CDR3 sequence: CASSPRWGRGTNEKLFF. The CDR3 region has the DNA TGTGCCAGCAGCCCTAGATGGGGGCGGGGGACTAATGAAAAACTGTTTTTT.

V and J are TRBV7-8 and TRBJ2-1; D gene uncertain. Germline V gene data show CDR1 as SGHVS and CDR2 as FQNEAQ. Trimming stripped 3 bases from V and 5 bases from J, with 14 bases between. The CDR3 length is 15 residues. CDR3 nucleotides: TGTGCCAGCAGCTTTGGCGGTTTCGACGACAATGAGCAGTTCTTC. Its translation: CASSFGGFDDNEQFF.

The J gene is TRBJ2-1, the V gene TRBV5-5, with D uncertain. Trimming shortened V by 1 base and J by 2 bases, and 13 bases separated the two germline ends. The CDR3 contains 16 residues. Germline V gene lookup returns CDR1 SGHKS and CDR2 YYEKEE (reference sequence). The CDR3 spells CASSLSPNTAYNEQFF. Written as DNA, the CDR3 is TGTGCCAGCAGCTTGTCGCCTAACACAGCCTACAATGAGCAGTTCTTC.

The rearrangement joins TRBV27 to TRBJ1-2; TRBD1 matches at 7 bases. This CDR3 region has 17 residues. Per the germline V gene, CDR1 is MNHEY and CDR2 is SMNVEV (reference sequence). With 5 bases clipped from V and 3 bases from J, the junction kept 15 bases outside the gene matches. This chain's CDR3 is CASSPWGRGRLDYGYTF. The CDR3, as DNA: TGTGCCAGCAGTCCCTGGGGCAGGGGGAGGTTAGACTATGGCTACACCTTC.

The V and J genes are TRBV25-1 and TRBJ2-2; 8 nucleotides match TRBD1. Germline V lookup: CDR1 MGHDK, CDR2 SYGVNS. The CDR3 covers 15 residues. V lost 6 bases to trimming and J lost 3 bases; unmatched junction nucleotides: 6. CDR3: CASRAGTGDTGELFF. The CDR3 DNA reads as TGTGCCAGCAGGGCCGGGACAGGTGACACCGGGGAGCTGTTTTTT.

This clone was observed a few times. V gene TRBV3-1 (or the pseudogene TRBV3-2) combines with J gene TRBJ1-3, with a tentative D call TRBD1 (5 bases). Trimming shortened V by 2 bases and J by 3 bases, and 20 bases separated the two germline ends. The CDR3 is 18 amino acids. The germline CDR1 and CDR2 sequences are LGHDT and YNNKEL (reference sequence). The CDR3 bases are TGTGCCAGCAGCCAAAAAGTCAGTACTTGGGGCGGTGGAAACACCATATATTTT. Its protein product is CASSQKVSTWGGGNTIYF.

V gene TRBV30 combines with J gene TRBJ2-3, with 7 bases that match TRBD1. The CDR3 length is 13 residues. Germline CDR1 is GTSNPN and CDR2 is SVGIG (reference sequence). After removal of 5 bases from V and 0 bases from J, the junction contained 2 bases not matched to a gene. The CDR3 bases are TGTGCCTGGCAGGGGGAGAGCACAGATACGCAGTATTTT. Amino acids: CAWQGESTDTQYF.

This chain links TRBV28 with TRBJ1-2, with D perhaps matching TRBD1 (5 bases). CDR1 is MDHEN and CDR2 is SYDVKM in the germline V gene. V was trimmed by 7 bases and J by 7 bases, leaving 13 bases between them. The CDR3 is 12 residues long. The CDR3 DNA sequence: TGTGCCAGCATGTGGGGCGGGGGTGGCTACACCTTC. It codes for CASMWGGGGYTF.

The J gene is TRBJ2-7, the V gene TRBV28, with 12 positions matching TRBD1. The CDR3 length is 15 residues. The junction had 3 bases not matched to a gene; V was cut back by 6 bases and J by 0 bases. CDR1 is MDHEN, CDR2 SYDVKM, per germline. This CDR3 reads CASRGTGGHSYEQYF. The CDR3 DNA sequence: TGTGCCAGCAGGGGGACAGGGGGCCACTCCTACGAGCAGTACTTC.

The chain carries TRBV4-1 and TRBJ2-3; 13 bases fit TRBD2. After removal of 8 bases from V and 4 bases from J, the junction contained 9 bases not matched to a gene. The CDR3 runs to 16 residues. CDR1 is MGHRA and CDR2 is YSYEKL in the germline V gene. The CDR3 coding sequence is TGCGCCAGCCGGACTAGCGGGAGCCAGTTGTCAGATACGCAGTATTTT. The encoded protein is CASRTSGSQLSDTQYF.

J is TRBJ2-1 and V is TRBV7-8; 7 bases map to TRBD2. The length of the CDR3 is 15 residues. V shed 6 bases, J shed 5 bases, and the junction held 10 bases outside the gene matches. Germline-derived CDR1 and CDR2 are SGHVS and FQNEAQ. The CDR3 here is CASSFLGGSDNEQFF. CDR3 nucleotides: TGTGCCAGCAGTTTTCTCGGGGGGTCGGACAATGAGCAGTTCTTC.

The V call is TRBV6-5, the J call TRBJ1-1; D uncertain. From germline, CDR1 is MNHEY and CDR2 SVGAGI. The CDR3 covers 14 residues. With 6 bases removed from V and 11 bases from J, the gap between germline ends came to 22 bases. The CDR3 region is CASSISGLGNVAFF. The DNA of the CDR3 is TGTGCCAGCAGCATAAGTGGGCTCGGGAATGTGGCTTTCTTT.

The CDR3 sequence is CASSLGQNYGYTF. CDR3 DNA: TGTGCCAGCAGCCTTGGACAGAACTATGGCTACACCTTC. The chain employs TRBV6-6 and TRBJ1-2; D possibly corresponds to TRBD1 (6 bases). CDR1 MNHNY and CDR2 SVGAGI come from the germline V gene (reference sequence). With 6 bases removed from V and 2 bases from J, the gap between germline ends came to 10 bases. The CDR3 loop spans 13 amino acids.

CDR3 region: CASSQDLRQHTGSALHF. In DNA, the CDR3 is TGTGCCAGCAGCCAAGATCTGAGACAGCATACAGGGTCAGCCCTCCACTTT. V gene TRBV4-2 combines with J gene TRBJ1-6; tentatively, D is TRBD1 (6 bases). The CDR3 sequence is 17 residues long. Trimming pared 0 bases from V and 14 bases from J, leaving 23 bases between. Germline-derived CDR1 and CDR2 are LGHNA and YNFKEQ.

This rearrangement joins TRBV3-1 (or the pseudogene TRBV3-2) to TRBJ2-2; D gene uncertain. This CDR3 is 14 amino acids long. CDR1 and CDR2 (germline): LGHDT, YNNKEL (reference sequence). V was pared by 2 bases and J by 7 bases, with 11 bases between. The CDR3 reads CASSQYYTSGELFF. CDR3 coding DNA: TGTGCCAGCAGCCAATATTACACCAGCGGGGAGCTGTTTTTT.

The chain employs TRBV4-1 and TRBJ2-7, with 8 bases fitting TRBD1. The CDR3 is 13 residues long. Germline V CDR1 and CDR2: MGHRA, YSYEKL. Trimming took 4 bases from V and 4 from J; bases not matched to a gene: 3. CDR3 coding DNA: TGCGCCAGCAGCCCACGGACAGGGTACGAGCAGTACTTC. Protein: CASSPRTGYEQYF.

This chain uses TRBV3-1 (or the pseudogene TRBV3-2) with TRBJ2-3, with D tentatively TRBD1 (5 bases). Germline V gene sequence: CDR1 LGHDT, CDR2 YNNKEL (reference sequence). There are 15 residues in the CDR3. V lost 5 bases, J lost 1 base, and 13 bases lay in between. The CDR3, as DNA: TGTGCCAGCAGCATGACAGTCCTTGGCACAGATACGCAGTATTTT. Translating gives CASSMTVLGTDTQYF.

The V and J genes are TRBV20-1 and TRBJ1-1, with a possible D match to TRBD1 (6 bases). The CDR3 contains 15 residues. V lost 3 bases and J 7 bases, leaving 21 bases between the germline ends. CDR1 is DFQATT, CDR2 SNEGSKA, per germline (reference sequence). The CDR3 sequence is CSASTSSQGRSEAFF. In DNA, the CDR3 is TGCAGTGCTAGTACGAGTTCACAGGGACGGAGTGAAGCTTTCTTT.

This chain uses TRBV5-6 with TRBJ1-5; D remains unclear. With 0 bases removed from V and 0 bases from J, the gap between germline ends came to 13 bases. The germline V gene has CDR1 SGHDT and CDR2 YYEEEE. This CDR3 has 17 residues. The CDR3 region is CASSLVGDSDSNQPQHF. DNA for the CDR3: TGTGCCAGCAGCTTGGTTGGCGACTCAGATAGCAATCAGCCCCAGCATTTT.

This rearrangement joins TRBV4-1 to TRBJ2-1; D gene ambiguous. V lost 3 bases and J lost 9, with 9 bases in between. Per the germline V gene, CDR1 is MGHRA and CDR2 is YSYEKL. This CDR3 has 12 residues. CDR3 DNA sequence: TGCGCCAGCAGCCATCTAACGGGTGAGCAGTTCTTC. This encodes CASSHLTGEQFF.

CDR3 DNA sequence: TGTGCCAGCAGCGTGGGACTCCGGGCGGGGGAGCAGTACTTC. The encoded protein is CASSVGLRAGEQYF. This sequence joins TRBV7-6 and TRBJ2-7; D is possibly TRBD2 (6 bases). The CDR3 has 14 amino acids. Germline V gene sequence: CDR1 SGHVS, CDR2 FNYEAQ. V lost 5 bases to trimming and J lost 7 bases, with 18 bases between them.

V gene TRBV7-8 combines with J gene TRBJ2-3; D unresolved. V lost 0 bases to trimming and J lost 11 bases, with 9 bases between them. Germline V gene lookup returns CDR1 SGHVS and CDR2 FQNEAQ. This CDR3 contains 12 residues. The CDR3 DNA is TGTGCCAGCAGCTTAGCCGACTTGGAGCAGTATTTT. This translates into CASSLADLEQYF.

CDR3 sequence reads: CASSPRTGTNQPQHF. CDR3 bases: TGTGCCAGTAGTCCTCGGACAGGGACCAATCAGCCCCAGCATTTT. V gene TRBV19 combines with J gene TRBJ1-5, with TRBD1 matching over 8 bases. The length of the CDR3 is 15 residues. V lost 5 bases and J lost 3; bases outside the gene matches: 6. Germline V gene lookup returns CDR1 LNHDA and CDR2 SQIVND (reference sequence).

The rearrangement joins TRBV10-3 to TRBJ2-7; no clear D. V gave up 2 bases and J gave up 5 bases, with 13 bases separating them. The CDR3 sequence is 14 residues long. Germline lookup yields CDR1 ENHRY and CDR2 SYGVKD. This CDR3 reads CAISEGATLDEQYF. DNA of the CDR3: TGTGCCATCAGTGAGGGAGCGACTCTGGACGAGCAGTACTTC.